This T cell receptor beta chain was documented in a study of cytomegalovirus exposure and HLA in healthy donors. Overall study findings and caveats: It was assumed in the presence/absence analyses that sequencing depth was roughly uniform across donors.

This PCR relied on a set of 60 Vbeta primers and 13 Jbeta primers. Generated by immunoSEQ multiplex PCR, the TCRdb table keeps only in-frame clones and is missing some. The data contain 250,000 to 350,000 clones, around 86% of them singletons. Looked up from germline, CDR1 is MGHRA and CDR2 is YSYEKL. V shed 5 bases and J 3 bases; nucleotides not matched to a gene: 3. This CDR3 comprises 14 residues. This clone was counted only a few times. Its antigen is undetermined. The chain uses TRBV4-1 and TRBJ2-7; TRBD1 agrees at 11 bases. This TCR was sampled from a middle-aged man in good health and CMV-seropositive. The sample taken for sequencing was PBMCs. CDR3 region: CASSAGTGGYEQYF. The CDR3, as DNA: TGCGCCAGCAGCGCCGGGACAGGGGGCTACGAGCAGTACTTC.